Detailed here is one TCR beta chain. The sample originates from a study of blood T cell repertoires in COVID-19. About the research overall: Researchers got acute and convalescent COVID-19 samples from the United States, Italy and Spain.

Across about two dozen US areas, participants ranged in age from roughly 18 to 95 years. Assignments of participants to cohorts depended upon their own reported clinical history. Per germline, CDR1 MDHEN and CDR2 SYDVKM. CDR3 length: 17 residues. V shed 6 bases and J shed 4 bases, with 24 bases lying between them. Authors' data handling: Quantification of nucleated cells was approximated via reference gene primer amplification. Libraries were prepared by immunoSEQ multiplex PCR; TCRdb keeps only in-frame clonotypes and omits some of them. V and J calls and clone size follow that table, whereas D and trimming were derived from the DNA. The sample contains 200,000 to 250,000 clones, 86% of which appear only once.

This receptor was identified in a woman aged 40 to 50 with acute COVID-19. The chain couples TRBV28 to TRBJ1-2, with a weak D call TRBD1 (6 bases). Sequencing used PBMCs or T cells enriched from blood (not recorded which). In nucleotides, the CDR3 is TGTGCCAGCAGCGCCCCTTCAGGGGATGTGGGGTTCTATGGCTACACCTTC. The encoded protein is CASSAPSGDVGFYGYTF.